What follows is one TCR delta chain and its context. The sample holds a few counts of this clone. The antigen it recognizes is unknown. TCRdb shows a much larger clone's protein in place of this DNA's translation, and the two differ at residue 8, likely through a read error; the protein shown is translated from the DNA. The CDR3, cysteine through phenylalanine, is 19 amino acids long. Just CDR3 DNA is preserved here, 57 bases in frame from base 1. CDR1 is given as TSWWSYY and CDR2 as QGS, both from the germline V gene. V is cut by 0 bases and J by 11 bases, and the space between the germline ends is 31 bases. This sample is drawn from a study of γδ T cells in repeated Plasmodium falciparum infection (dated by TCRdb to 2020 to 2023). With respect to the entire study: The natural-infection arm enrolled Malian children exposed to intense seasonal malaria transmission, compared against age and gender matched Australian children. Samples were collected from controlled-infection subjects at baseline, immediately before selected infections, and 21 days after each infection. Malian gammadelta TCR repertoires were analysed cross-sectionally in periods with no transmission and longitudinally across episodes of acute febrile malaria. Four controlled human malaria infections were administered to five malaria-naive U.S. adults over around 600 days by bites from P. falciparum NF54-infected Anopheles stephensi mosquitoes. The study looked at how repeated Plasmodium falciparum infection shapes the human gammadelta T cell repertoire, using both natural infection in Mali and controlled human malaria infection. What the research found in general, with its limitations: The Malian cohort came from a small rural village of predominantly one ethnic group, limiting generalizability. In Vdelta2-negative gammadelta TCR repertoires, which were largely Vdelta1+, repeated controlled infections appeared to drive waves of new clonotype selection. The controlled-infection cohort was small, limiting analysis of inter-individual variability in gammadelta T cell responses. A highly stable polyclonal repertoire over time and infection, with many inter-individual overlapping TCRgamma sequences, was shown by Vgamma9/Vdelta2+ TCR repertoires. Compared with Australian children, Malian children appeared to have Vdelta2-negative gammadelta TCR repertoires that were more clonally expanded, less diverse and less shared.

The library was generated by multiplex PCR. TCRdb names Illumina MiSeq as the instrument used. Both TCR gamma (TRG) and TCR delta (TRD) chains were sequenced from each sorted gammadelta T cell sample. Regarding the original processing steps: The repertoire analyses used clonotype tree plots, the accumulated frequency of the top 20 clonotypes, and diversity index (DI) and D75 metrics. The public reads were reprocessed by TCRdb using CATT, and rows of matching DNA were later combined. TCRdb assigned the V and J calls; the authors' analysis was not used. A total of approximately 90,000 delta-chain clones appear in this sample, 0.85% to 1% of them only once. Roughly 9.9% of the sample goes to the ten largest clones. Vgamma9/Vdelta2+ and Vdelta2-negative gammadelta T cell populations were flow-sorted from peripheral blood mononuclear cells for bulk TCR repertoire analysis.

The receptor's source is a pool of human donors (malaria-infected and uninfected, not separated). The sequenced sample consisted of gamma-delta T cells from blood. The chain uses TRDV1 and TRDJ1, and possibly TRDD2, on 6 matching bases. The encoded CDR3 is CALGELIAYKILLHPVLIF. The nucleotide sequence is TGTGCTCTTGGGGAACTAATTGCCTATAAGATACTCCTACACCCCGTTCTCATCTTT.